The 29 T cell receptor beta chains listed next were all sequenced from one sample in a study of shared clonotypes between healthy human individuals. CD8 cells regarded as naive lacked CD45RO, were positively chosen for CCR7, and omitted terminally differentiated effector memory CD45RA+ cells. The data were produced by immunoSEQ multiplex PCR, yet TCRdb's version contains in-frame clones alone and is incomplete. The sample holds fewer than 1 million clones, about 97% seen once. Sequenced input: naive CD8+ T cells sorted from blood. These receptors came from a man aged 30 to 45 in good health.

The chain carries TRBV9 and TRBJ2-3, with a tentative D call TRBD2 (5 bases). Germline CDR1 SGDLS, CDR2 YYNGEE. V dropped 2 bases and J dropped 0 bases, with 13 bases sitting between them. The CDR3 totals 16 residues. The CDR3 loop is CASSVSERGSTDTQYF. The CDR3 coding sequence is TGTGCCAGCAGCGTTTCAGAACGCGGGAGCACAGATACGCAGTATTTT. The full variable domain, rest sourced from reference TRBV9 and TRBJ2-3, is DSGVTQTPKHLITATGQRVTLRCSPRSGDLSVYWYQQSLDQGLQFLIQYYNGEERAKGNILERFSAQQFPDLHSELNLSSLELGDSALYFCASSVSERGSTDTQYFGPGTRLTVL.

Details on this clone: One end of the junction does not line up with germline, which may come from a read error. The rearrangement joins TRBV6-6 to TRBJ1-5; 10 bases fit TRBD1. Germline CDR1 reads MNHNY; CDR2 reads SVGAGI (reference sequence). The CDR3 sequence is 14 residues long. CDR3 coding DNA: TGTGCCAGCAGTCCGACAGGGGGCAATCAGCCCCGGCATTTT. Translation: CASSPTGGNQPRHF.

The gene calls are TRBV11-2 and TRBJ2-3; perhaps TRBD1 as D (5 bases). V was clipped by 4 bases and J by 12 bases, with 11 bases between them. The CDR3 contains 11 residues. Germline CDR1 and CDR2: SGHAT and FQNNGV. DNA for the CDR3: TGTGCCAGCAGCTACGATAGGGGTCAGTATTTT. Translating gives CASSYDRGQYF.

V and J are TRBV10-2 and TRBJ1-5; tentative D call: TRBD1 (5 bases). Germline V gives CDR1 WSHSY, CDR2 SAAADI. The CDR3 consists of 16 residues. V was clipped by 3 bases and J by 1 base, with 13 bases between them. In DNA form, the CDR3 reads TGCGCCAGCAGTGAACTCAGGGCGGGGAGCAATCAGCCCCAGCATTTT. Protein sequence: CASSELRAGSNQPQHF.

Here the CDR3 reads CAWTPGHRTYEQYF. The CDR3 DNA sequence: TGTGCCTGGACCCCGGGACATAGGACCTACGAGCAGTACTTC. The genes are TRBV30 and TRBJ2-7; TRBD1 might be the D (6 bases). CDR1 and CDR2 from the germline V gene are GTSNPN and SVGIG (reference sequence). This CDR3 contains 14 residues. The V end lost 4 bases, the J end lost 2 bases, and 15 bases lay between the germline ends.

The chain carries TRBV5-1 and TRBJ2-1; 11 nucleotides align to TRBD1. The junction had 8 bases not matched to a gene; V was cut back by 3 bases and J by 6 bases. Germline CDR1 is SGHRS and CDR2 is YFSETQ. The CDR3 extends over 16 amino acids. The chain's CDR3 is CASSSLQDRGLNEQFF. The CDR3 bases are TGCGCCAGCAGCTCTCTTCAGGACAGGGGGCTCAATGAGCAGTTCTTC.

In DNA form, the CDR3 reads TGTGCCAGCAGTGAAAGAGGTAGCGGGAGGTTCAATGAGCAGTTCTTC. Translating it yields CASSERGSGRFNEQFF. The chain has TRBV2 and TRBJ2-1; 10 bases match TRBD2. Germline V lookup: CDR1 SNHLY, CDR2 FYNNEI. The V and J ends lost 2 bases and 6 bases, in that order; junction bases with no gene match: 7. This CDR3 has 16 amino acids.

The chain links TRBV30 to TRBJ2-1; D not resolved. Germline CDR1 reads GTSNPN; CDR2 reads SVGIG (reference sequence). The CDR3 runs to 15 residues. Trimming stripped 4 bases from V and 0 bases from J, with 13 bases between. CDR3 in amino acids: CAWMDLRSSYNEQFF. Here the CDR3 DNA reads TGTGCCTGGATGGACCTACGGAGCTCCTACAATGAGCAGTTCTTC.

This clone was observed once. The chain is built from TRBV27 and TRBJ2-7, with TRBD2 matching over 10 bases. The V and J ends lost 4 bases and 6 bases, in that order; junction bases with no gene match: 9. The CDR3 is made up of 15 amino acids. Per germline, CDR1 MNHEY and CDR2 SMNVEV (reference sequence). CDR3 in amino acids: CASSSSLAGVAEQYF. In DNA form, the CDR3 reads TGTGCCAGCAGTTCAAGTCTAGCGGGAGTAGCCGAGCAGTACTTC.

The gene calls are TRBV6-1 and TRBJ2-7, with 11 bases that match TRBD2. There are 15 residues in the CDR3. After removal of 3 bases from V and 4 bases from J, the junction contained 5 bases not matched to a gene. The germline V gene has CDR1 MNHNS and CDR2 SASEGT. The CDR3 nucleotides are TGTGCCAGCAGTGACCGGACTAGCGGGCCTTACGAGCAGTACTTC. Amino acid sequence: CASSDRTSGPYEQYF.

The V gene is TRBV6-5, the J gene TRBJ1-2; D ambiguous. Germline V CDR1 and CDR2: MNHEY, SVGAGI. The CDR3 has 11 amino acids. Trimming pared 2 bases from V and 8 bases from J, leaving 6 bases between. CDR3 nucleotide sequence: TGTGCCAGCAGTTACGGGTGGGGCTACACCTTC. Protein sequence: CASSYGWGYTF.

The chain has TRBV7-8 and TRBJ2-2; no clear D gene. The V end lost 1 base, the J end lost 1 base, and 4 bases lay between the germline ends. The CDR3 has 14 amino acids. Germline V gene data show CDR1 as SGHVS and CDR2 as FQNEAQ. In DNA, the CDR3 is TGTGCCAGCAGCTTAGTTAGGAACACCGGGGAGCTGTTTTTT. The encoded protein is CASSLVRNTGELFF.

DNA for the CDR3: TGTGCCACCGATAGTCCGGAGAACACTGAAGCTTTCTTT. Protein: CATDSPENTEAFF. The rearrangement joins TRBV21-1 to TRBJ1-1. TRBV21-1 is a listed pseudogene. CDR3 length: 13 residues.

This rearrangement joins TRBV7-1 to TRBJ2-3; D is ambiguous. TRBV7-1 carries the ORF label, with uncertain function. The CDR3 runs 14 residues. V dropped 6 bases and J dropped 3 bases, with 13 bases sitting between them. CDR3 residues: CASRGLVRTDTQYF. The CDR3 DNA reads TGTGCCAGCAGAGGATTGGTACGGACAGATACGCAGTATTTT.

In this sample, this clone turned up once. The chain is built from TRBV7-9 and TRBJ2-7, with D perhaps given as TRBD1 or TRBD2 (5 bases each). The CDR3 spans 14 residues. Germline V gene lookup returns CDR1 SEHNR and CDR2 FQNEAQ (reference sequence). Trimming removed 2 bases at V and 4 bases at J, with 12 bases between. The CDR3 sequence: CASSLRGEPYEQYF. In DNA form, the CDR3 reads TGTGCCAGCAGCTTACGAGGGGAGCCATACGAGCAGTACTTC.

The chain joins TRBV6-5 to TRBJ2-5, with TRBD2 matching over 7 bases. V shed 0 bases, J shed 1 base, and the junction held 5 bases outside the gene matches. Germline V gene lookup returns CDR1 MNHEY and CDR2 SVGAGI. The CDR3 extends over 16 amino acids. The CDR3 here is CASSYSAGEAQETQYF. For the CDR3, the DNA is TGTGCCAGCAGTTACTCGGCGGGAGAGGCCCAAGAGACCCAGTACTTC.

The V and J genes are TRBV27 and TRBJ2-7, with 7 bases lining up with TRBD2. Looked up from germline, CDR1 is MNHEY and CDR2 is SMNVEV (reference sequence). With 4 bases clipped from V and 0 bases from J, the junction kept 9 bases outside the gene matches. The CDR3 is 16 amino acids. CDR3 sequence: CASSSWLAGDSYEQYF. CDR3 nucleotide sequence: TGTGCCAGCAGTTCCTGGTTGGCGGGAGACTCCTACGAGCAGTACTTC.

Regarding this clone: Within the sample, other DNA sequences also encode this same CDR3. The chain links TRBV7-3 to TRBJ2-1; 10 positions match TRBD2. Per germline, CDR1 SGHTA and CDR2 FQGTGA. This CDR3 is 15 amino acids long. Trimming at V came to 5 bases and at J to 0 bases, leaving 1 base not matched to a gene. The CDR3 protein is CASSPSGSSYNEQFF. CDR3 DNA: TGTGCCAGCAGCCCTAGCGGGAGCTCCTACAATGAGCAGTTCTTC.

The rearrangement links TRBV9 to TRBJ1-5, with D unclear. CDR1 and CDR2 (germline): SGDLS, YYNGEE. The CDR3 consists of 14 residues. V lost 0 bases to trimming and J lost 7 bases, with 11 bases between them. CDR3 nucleotides: TGTGCCAGCAGCGTAGACGTGGAATCGCAGCCCCAGCATTTT. Its protein is CASSVDVESQPQHF.

This sequence joins TRBV5-1 and TRBJ2-1, with 7 nucleotides matching TRBD1. J lost 2 bases, V lost 3 bases, and 20 bases had no gene match. This CDR3 contains 20 residues. CDR1 is SGHRS and CDR2 is YFSETQ in the germline V gene. For the CDR3, the DNA is TGCGCCAGCAGCTCCCACAGGGGAACGGGGCCGCAAGCGCCCTACAATGAGCAGTTCTTC. Its protein is CASSSHRGTGPQAPYNEQFF.

Concerning this clone itself: One junction end disagrees with the germline gene, perhaps due to a read error. This chain connects TRBV15 to TRBJ2-1, with 7 bases fitting TRBD2. Looked up from germline, CDR1 is LNHNV and CDR2 is YYDKDF (reference sequence). This CDR3 has 13 residues. The CDR3 nucleotides read TGTGCCACCAGCAGCCGGGACTACAAGGAGCAGTTCTTC. This codes for CATSSRDYKEQFF.

In DNA form, the CDR3 reads TGTGCCAGCAGCGCCGTGACTAGCGGAGCCTACGAGCAGTACTTC. This codes for CASSAVTSGAYEQYF. The chain joins TRBV7-9 to TRBJ2-7; 9 bases fit TRBD2. Trimming cost V 5 bases and J 2 bases; bases outside gene matches: 7. The germline CDR1 and CDR2 sequences are SEHNR and FQNEAQ (reference sequence). The CDR3 totals 15 residues.

The genes are TRBV29-1 and TRBJ2-2; 10 bases are shared with TRBD1. V shed 6 bases and J 2 bases; nucleotides not matched to a gene: 9. The length of the CDR3 is 16 residues. Germline V CDR1 and CDR2: SQVTM, ANQGSEA. The CDR3 sequence is CSVQAGTGVNTGELFF. DNA for the CDR3: TGCAGCGTCCAAGCAGGGACAGGGGTCAACACCGGGGAGCTGTTTTTT.

V and J are TRBV5-1 and TRBJ1-1; 7 bases agree with TRBD1. Germline values: CDR1 SGHRS, CDR2 YFSETQ. V lost 0 bases, J lost 4 bases, and 6 bases stayed unmatched. There are 15 residues in the CDR3. The CDR3 spells CASSLEAGGVTEAFF. In DNA, the CDR3 is TGCGCCAGCAGCTTGGAGGCAGGGGGAGTCACTGAAGCTTTCTTT.

The gene calls are TRBV7-6 and TRBJ2-1; 8 bases fit TRBD1. CDR1 and CDR2 from the germline V gene are SGHVS and FNYEAQ. This CDR3 region has 18 residues. V shed 4 bases and J 4 bases; nucleotides not matched to a gene: 15. The CDR3 coding sequence is TGTGCCAGCAGCTCCCCGGGACAGGTGGCGGGTTTATACAATGAGCAGTTCTTC. The encoded protein is CASSSPGQVAGLYNEQFF.

The rearrangement links TRBV2 to TRBJ2-1; D gene ambiguous. Looked up from germline, CDR1 is SNHLY and CDR2 is FYNNEI. The CDR3 length is 13 residues. V lost 2 bases and J 3 bases, leaving 5 bases between the germline ends. CDR3 sequence: CASSEMNYNEQFF. DNA of the CDR3: TGTGCCAGCAGTGAAATGAACTACAATGAGCAGTTCTTC.

The V call is TRBV15, the J call TRBJ2-1; possible D gene TRBD2, 6 bases. Germline assignment: CDR1 LNHNV and CDR2 YYDKDF (reference sequence). Trimming took 3 bases from V and 5 from J, leaving 11 bases between them. This CDR3 comprises 14 residues. CDR3 sequence: CATSSGTDNNEQFF. The CDR3 bases are TGTGCCACCAGCAGCGGGACTGATAACAATGAGCAGTTCTTC.

The rearrangement uses TRBV28 and TRBJ2-1; D unresolved. Deletions cut 5 bases from V and 0 bases from J, with 14 bases between. The CDR3 extends over 16 amino acids. Germline lookup yields CDR1 MDHEN and CDR2 SYDVKM. CDR3: CASSRLLTRSYNEQFF. The CDR3, as DNA: TGTGCCAGCAGTCGGCTACTTACCCGCTCCTACAATGAGCAGTTCTTC.

The chain is built from TRBV4-3 and TRBJ1-2; 9 nucleotides match TRBD1. The CDR3 spans 15 residues. Unmatched junction bases numbered 11, after V lost 4 bases and J lost 8 bases. Germline CDR1 LGHNA, CDR2 YSLEER. For the CDR3, the DNA is TGCGCCAGCAGCCCGTCACAGGGGGCGGATTCGGGCTACACCTTC. Its translation is CASSPSQGADSGYTF.